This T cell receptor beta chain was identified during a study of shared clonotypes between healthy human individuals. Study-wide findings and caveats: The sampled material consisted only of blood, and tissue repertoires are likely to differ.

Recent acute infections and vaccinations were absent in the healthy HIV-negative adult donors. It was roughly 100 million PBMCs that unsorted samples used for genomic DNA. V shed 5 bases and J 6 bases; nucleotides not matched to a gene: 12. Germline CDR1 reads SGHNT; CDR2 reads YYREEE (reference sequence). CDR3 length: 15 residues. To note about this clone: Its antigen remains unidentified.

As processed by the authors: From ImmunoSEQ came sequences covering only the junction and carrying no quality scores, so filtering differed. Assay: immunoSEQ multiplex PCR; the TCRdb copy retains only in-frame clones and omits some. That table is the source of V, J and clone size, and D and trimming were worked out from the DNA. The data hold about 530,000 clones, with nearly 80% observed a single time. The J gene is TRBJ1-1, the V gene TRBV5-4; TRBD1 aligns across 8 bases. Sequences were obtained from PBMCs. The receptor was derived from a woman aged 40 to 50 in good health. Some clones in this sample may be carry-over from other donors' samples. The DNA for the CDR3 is TGTGCCAGCAGACCCGGACAGGGACCCTTTTCTGAAGCTTTCTTT. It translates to CASRPGQGPFSEAFF.